This entry lists 30 T cell receptor beta chains sequenced from one sample in a study of type 1 regulatory T cells. Via MiXCR, TCRdb re-called the reads, giving one row per CDR3 protein. The data contain fewer than 75,000 distinct CDR3 sequences, roughly half of them singletons. The antigens for these receptors are not known. Material for sequencing was cultured non-Tr1 T cells, either the whole culture or a sorted T cell fraction (not recorded which). These receptors came from a human donor in good health.

The sample holds many counts of this clonotype. The CDR3 nucleotides are TGTGCCAGCAGCTCCCACGACGGGGGGGCAAGGGATACGCAGTATTTT. Translation: CASSSHDGGARDTQYF. The chain joins TRBV7-8 to TRBJ2-3; TRBD2 matches 8 bases. Losses at the gene ends were 4 bases for V and 6 bases for J; bases not matched to a gene: 12. This CDR3 is 16 amino acids long. Germline V CDR1 and CDR2: SGHVS, FQNEAQ.

The chain employs TRBV12-3 or TRBV12-4 and TRBJ1-4; D not resolved. The CDR3 runs 17 residues. Deletions cut 6 bases from V and 8 bases from J, with 25 bases between. The CDR3 DNA follows: TGTGCCAGCAGCGCGGGTGTGGGCGGAGAGGACCCCGAAAAACTGTTTTTT. This codes for CASSAGVGGEDPEKLFF.

The chain is built from TRBV6-1 and TRBJ1-1, with 11 bases identical to TRBD1. The germline gives CDR1 MNHNS, CDR2 SASEGT. J was trimmed by 6 bases and V by 10 bases; bases with no gene match: 10. The CDR3 spans 14 residues. The CDR3 DNA reads as TGTGCCAACATTCGGGGACAGGGGGAATCTGAAGCTTTCTTT. It codes for CANIRGQGESEAFF.

This sequence joins TRBV28 and TRBJ2-3, with 10 bases aligning to TRBD2. V lost 4 bases to trimming and J lost 2 bases; unmatched junction nucleotides: 3. Germline assignment: CDR1 MDHEN and CDR2 SYDVKM. The CDR3 extends over 15 amino acids. The CDR3, as DNA: TGTGCCAGCAGTTCCAGCGGGGGGGTCACAGATACGCAGTATTTT. Translation: CASSSSGGVTDTQYF. The full variable domain, completed using reference TRBV28 and TRBJ2-3, is DVKVTQSSRYLVKRTGEKVFLECVQDMDHENMFWYRQDPGLGLRLIYFSYDVKMKEKGDIPEGYSVSREKKERFSLILESASTNQTSMYLCASSSSGGVTDTQYFGPGTRLTVL.

The J gene is TRBJ1-4, the V gene TRBV20-1, with D tentatively TRBD1 (5 bases). With 0 bases removed from V and 8 bases from J, the gap between germline ends came to 16 bases. CDR1 DFQATT and CDR2 SNEGSKA come from the germline V gene (reference sequence). The CDR3 is 15 amino acids. CDR3 residues: CSARDQRGSGEKLFF. The CDR3 coding sequence is TGCAGTGCTAGAGATCAGAGGGGATCAGGAGAAAAACTGTTTTTT.

The DNA for the CDR3 is TGTGCCAGTAGTATACGTCCCTCCCGGGTGGCGGGGGGGCTCACAGATACGCAGTATTTT. It codes for CASSIRPSRVAGGLTDTQYF. The V gene is TRBV19, the J gene TRBJ2-3, with 9 bases that match TRBD2. This CDR3 is built from 20 residues. In germline, CDR1 is LNHDA, CDR2 SQIVND (reference sequence). J was trimmed by 2 bases and V by 2 bases; bases with no gene match: 17.

This clonotype has more than one count but fewer than ten. The CDR3 DNA follows: TGTGCCAGCTCACCAGTCCGGGGGCCCCTTACGACCCAGTACTTC. It translates to CASSPVRGPLTTQYF. The rearrangement uses TRBV18 and TRBJ2-5, with D perhaps matching TRBD1 or TRBD2 (6 bases each). The CDR3 consists of 15 residues. Trimming removed 2 bases from V and 7 bases from J, with 17 bases in between. CDR1 and CDR2 (germline): KGHSH, LQKENI. The variable domain in full, completed from reference TRBV18 and TRBJ2-5, reads NAGVMQNPRHLVRRRGQEARLRCSPMKGHSHVYWYRQLPEEGLKFMVYLQKENIIDESGMPKERFSAEFPKEGPSILRIQQVVRGDSAAYFCASSPVRGPLTTQYFGPGTRLLVL.

The rearrangement uses TRBV20-1 and TRBJ1-2, with D uncertain. The CDR3 contains 11 residues. Trimming stripped 5 bases from V and 1 base from J, with 5 bases between. Germline values: CDR1 DFQATT, CDR2 SNEGSKA (reference sequence). CDR3: CSAHVNYGYTF. The CDR3 coding sequence is TGCAGTGCTCATGTTAACTATGGCTACACCTTC.

The J gene is TRBJ2-7, the V gene TRBV5-1; no reliable D call. CDR3 length equals 14 residues. CDR1 and CDR2 (germline): SGHRS, YFSETQ. The V and J ends lost 3 bases and 2 bases respectively, with 12 bases between them. The CDR3 region is CASSYVNAAYEQYF. The DNA for the CDR3 is TGCGCCAGCAGCTACGTTAATGCTGCCTACGAGCAGTACTTC.

V and J are TRBV7-2 and TRBJ2-2; D gene ambiguous. The V end lost 5 bases, the J end lost 6 bases, and 13 bases lay between the germline ends. CDR3 size: 14 residues. CDR1 is SGHTA and CDR2 is FQGNSA in the germline V gene. The CDR3 loop is CASSPMGIAGELFF. The CDR3, as DNA: TGTGCCAGCAGCCCAATGGGTATCGCCGGGGAGCTGTTTTTT. The variable domain in full, completed from reference TRBV7-2 and TRBJ2-2, reads GAGVSQSPSNKVTEKGKDVELRCDPISGHTALYWYRQSLGQGLEFLIYFQGNSAPDKSGLPSDRFSAERTGGSVSTLTIQRTQQEDSAVYLCASSPMGIAGELFFGEGSRLTVL.

The chain is built from TRBV10-1 and TRBJ2-1, with TRBD2 matching 16 bases. This CDR3 contains 18 residues. Germline V CDR1 and CDR2: WNHNN, SYGVQD (reference sequence). Trimming cost V 5 bases and J 0 bases; bases outside gene matches: 4. In nucleotides, the CDR3 is TGCGCCAGCAGTCCGGGACTAGCGGGGGGGGGCTCCTACAATGAGCAGTTCTTC. Translated, it gives CASSPGLAGGGSYNEQFF.

The CDR3 DNA sequence: TGTGCCATCCATGGCACAGAGTGGGGCACTGAAGCTTTCTTT. Its protein is CAIHGTEWGTEAFF. The chain employs TRBV10-3 and TRBJ1-1; no clear D. The CDR3 length is 14 residues. Germline V gives CDR1 ENHRY, CDR2 SYGVKD. Between the trimmed V and J ends, which lost 8 bases and 4 bases, there was a span of 17 bases.

The genes are TRBV5-4 and TRBJ1-1; D is possibly TRBD1 (5 bases). This CDR3 spans 11 amino acids. V lost 7 bases and J 6 bases, leaving 10 bases between the germline ends. Germline assignment: CDR1 SGHNT and CDR2 YYREEE (reference sequence). CDR3 in amino acids: CASGRDSEAFF. Written as DNA, the CDR3 is TGTGCCAGCGGCAGGGATTCTGAAGCTTTCTTT.

This clonotype occurred once. This sequence joins TRBV19 and TRBJ1-5; 8 bases align to TRBD1. Unmatched junction bases numbered 7, after V lost 7 bases and J lost 2 bases. Germline loops: CDR1 LNHDA, CDR2 SQIVND (reference sequence). The CDR3 contains 15 residues. CDR3 bases: TGTGCCAGTACCACCGGGACAGGAGGCAATCAGCCCCAGCATTTT. Encoded protein: CASTTGTGGNQPQHF.

The chain recombines TRBV29-1 with TRBJ2-3; no clear D. The germline V gene encodes CDR1 SQVTM and CDR2 ANQGSEA. V gave up 4 bases and J gave up 3 bases, with 8 bases separating them. The CDR3 runs 12 residues. CDR3 loop: CSVGVLTDTQYF. DNA for the CDR3: TGCAGCGTTGGAGTTCTGACAGATACGCAGTATTTT.

The gene calls are TRBV2 and TRBJ1-5, with 8 positions matching TRBD1. CDR1 is SNHLY, CDR2 FYNNEI, per germline. The CDR3 runs to 16 residues. J was trimmed by 3 bases and V by 8 bases; bases with no gene match: 12. The chain's CDR3 is CASRGQGANSNQPQHF. The DNA for the CDR3 is TGTGCCAGCCGGGGGCAGGGGGCGAACTCCAATCAGCCCCAGCATTTT.

The chain combines TRBV12-3 or TRBV12-4 with TRBJ2-7; TRBD1 might be the D (5 bases). This CDR3 region has 13 residues. Trimming removed 6 bases from V and 3 bases from J, with 12 bases in between. The DNA of the CDR3 is TGTGCCAGCAGAAGTACCAGGGACTACGAGCAGTACTTC. Encoded protein: CASRSTRDYEQYF.

The genes are TRBV11-2 and TRBJ2-1; D unclear. The V gene lost 4 bases and the J gene lost 8 bases, with 12 bases spanning the gap. Germline loops: CDR1 SGHAT, CDR2 FQNNGV. The CDR3 is 13 amino acids. CDR3 amino acids: CASSSYTRDEQFF. DNA for the CDR3: TGTGCCAGCAGCTCCTACACCCGCGATGAGCAGTTCTTC. The full variable domain, in which reference TRBV11-2 and TRBJ2-1 provide the parts outside the CDR3, is EAGVAQSPRYKIIEKRQSVAFWCNPISGHATLYWYQQILGQGPKLLIQFQNNGVVDDSQLPKDRFSAERLKGVDSTLKIQPAKLEDSAVYLCASSSYTRDEQFFGPGTRLTVL.

With regard to this clonotype: The junction and the germline gene differ at one end; a read error may be behind it. The chain combines TRBV6-5 with TRBJ2-1; D perhaps matches TRBD1 (5 bases). From germline, CDR1 is MNHEY and CDR2 SVGAGI. CDR3 size: 13 residues. The CDR3 region has the DNA TGTGCCAGCAGTCCAATTTTGGGGCAGGCGGTAAGGTTC. As protein: CASSPILGQAVRF.

As for this clonotype: A much more abundant neighbour one base away suggests this may be a read error. This chain links TRBV5-5 with TRBJ1-4; TRBD1 aligns across 8 bases. Germline CDR1 is SGHKS and CDR2 is YYEKEE (reference sequence). This CDR3 contains 14 residues. The CDR3 here is CANSGRTGNEKLFF. The DNA of the CDR3 is TGTGCCAACAGCGGCCGGACAGGGAATGAAAAACTGTTTTTT.

To note about this clonotype: Germline and junction disagree at one end, which may indicate a read error. The genes are TRBV7-3 and TRBJ1-2; the D gene is possibly TRBD1 (6 bases). The CDR3 is 13 amino acids. CDR1 and CDR2 from the germline V gene are SGHTA and FQGTGA. In DNA form, the CDR3 reads TGTGCCAGCAGTTTAAGGGGGGCCGAGGTCTACACCTTC. This translates into CASSLRGAEVYTF. The full variable domain, rest sourced from reference TRBV7-3 and TRBJ1-2, is GAGVSQTPSNKVTEKGKYVELRCDPISGHTALYWYRQSLGQGPEFLIYFQGTGAADDSGLPNDRFFAVRPEGSVSTLKIQRTERGDSAVYLCASSLRGAEVYTFGSGTRLTVV.

This clonotype was observed at least ten times. In nucleotides, the CDR3 is TGTGCCAGCAGCTTAAAGGATGAGCAGTTCTTC. Translating gives CASSLKDEQFF. This chain links TRBV7-9 with TRBJ2-1; D remains ambiguous. The CDR3 contains 11 residues. V was cut by 2 bases and J by 8 bases, with 4 bases left in between. Germline assignment: CDR1 SEHNR and CDR2 FQNEAQ (reference sequence).

This clonotype has only a few counts. The CDR3 nucleotides are TGCGCCAGTAAGGTGGATCCGACCTACGCTGAAGCTTTCTTT. Amino acid sequence: CASKVDPTYAEAFF. V usage is TRBV5-1 and J usage is TRBJ1-1; D not resolved. In germline, CDR1 is SGHRS, CDR2 YFSETQ. The CDR3 runs 14 residues. Trimming removed 8 bases at V and 6 bases at J, with 20 bases between.

To note about this clonotype: The junction and the germline gene differ at one end; a read error may be behind it. The gene calls are TRBV30 and TRBJ2-2; a possible D gene is TRBD2 (6 bases). Germline V CDR1 and CDR2: GTSNPN, SVGIG (reference sequence). The CDR3 extends over 14 amino acids. CDR3 loop: CAWTLGLRPGGLFF. CDR3 nucleotides: TGTGCCTGGACCTTAGGGCTCCGACCCGGGGGGCTGTTTTTT.

CDR3 region: CASSHTSGGAYEQYF. The CDR3 DNA sequence: TGTGCCAGCAGTCACACTAGCGGGGGTGCCTACGAGCAGTACTTC. This sequence joins TRBV28 and TRBJ2-7; 11 bases match TRBD2. Germline V lookup: CDR1 MDHEN, CDR2 SYDVKM. The CDR3 consists of 15 residues. V shed 5 bases, J shed 2 bases, and the junction held 5 bases outside the gene matches.

This clonotype was seen a few times. The chain links TRBV4-3 to TRBJ1-2, with 9 bases that match TRBD1. Germline lookup yields CDR1 LGHNA and CDR2 YSLEER. CDR3 length: 15 residues. V lost 0 bases and J lost 2; bases outside the gene matches: 1. The CDR3 protein is CASSQEGTGNYGYTF. CDR3 in DNA: TGCGCCAGCAGCCAAGAGGGGACAGGGAACTATGGCTACACCTTC.

This clonotype has a handful of counts. The chain is built from TRBV7-8 and TRBJ1-2; 7 nucleotides agree with TRBD1. The CDR3 extends over 20 amino acids. Germline V gene sequence: CDR1 SGHVS, CDR2 FQNEAQ. The trim removed 2 bases at V and 2 bases at J, leaving 20 bases unmatched. The CDR3 region has the DNA TGTGCCAGCAGCTTAATGAATCCCATCAACCTAAGACAGGGCAACTATGGCTACACCTTC. Translated, it gives CASSLMNPINLRQGNYGYTF.

The rearrangement uses TRBV9 and TRBJ2-3, with 10 bases that match TRBD2. V shed 0 bases and J 5 bases; nucleotides not matched to a gene: 3. There are 15 residues in the CDR3. Germline V CDR1 and CDR2: SGDLS, YYNGEE. The CDR3 nucleotides are TGTGCCAGCAGCGTAGTAGCGGGGGGTAGAGATACGCAGTATTTT. Amino acid sequence: CASSVVAGGRDTQYF.

The chain carries TRBV20-1 and TRBJ1-1, with TRBD1 matching over 9 bases. Germline V gene data show CDR1 as DFQATT and CDR2 as SNEGSKA (reference sequence). V trimming: 5 bases; J trimming: 10 bases; junction bases outside the gene matches: 14. The CDR3 sequence is 14 residues long. The CDR3 loop reads CSAGTGQGRAGAFF. The CDR3 DNA follows: TGCAGTGCTGGGACAGGACAGGGGCGCGCGGGAGCTTTCTTT.

The V gene is TRBV6-2 or TRBV6-3, the J gene TRBJ2-7, with TRBD1 identical over 8 bases. The germline CDR1 and CDR2 sequences are MNHEY and SVGEGT. CDR3 length: 12 amino acids. The trim removed 5 bases at V and 4 bases at J, leaving 1 base unmatched. CDR3 bases: TGTGCCAGCAGTGACAGGGGATACGAGCAGTACTTC. This codes for CASSDRGYEQYF.